Shown below are 10 T cell receptor beta chains from a single sample sequenced in a study of T cell responses to AZD1222 COVID-19 vaccine. Some clones are missing from TCRdb's copy, which holds only in-frame ones; the method was immunoSEQ multiplex PCR. This sample has 150,000 or so clones; over 75% occur once, and the top ten carry 1.5% to 2%. This sample comprised peripheral blood, obtained on day 0 of AZD1222 vaccination. These receptors came from an adult in good health.

CDR3 DNA sequence: TGTGCCAGCAGTAGTCACCGGGGGTACCAAGAGACCCAGTACTTC. It is translated as CASSSHRGYQETQYF. V gene TRBV6-5 combines with J gene TRBJ2-5, with D possibly TRBD2 on 6 matching bases. V dropped 5 bases and J dropped 0 bases, with 13 bases sitting between them. CDR1 and CDR2 (germline): MNHEY, SVGAGI. CDR3 size: 15 residues.

The rearrangement joins TRBV18 to TRBJ1-5; maybe TRBD1 (5 bases). Germline CDR1 is KGHSH and CDR2 is LQKENI. Trimming pared 3 bases from V and 7 bases from J, leaving 13 bases between. This CDR3 spans 14 amino acids. The CDR3 sequence is CASSPGAQEQPQHF. DNA of the CDR3: TGTGCCAGCTCACCGGGTGCACAGGAACAGCCCCAGCATTTT.

The chain combines TRBV16 with TRBJ1-1; D unclear. The CDR3 runs to 16 residues. Germline lookup yields CDR1 KGHSY and CDR2 FQNENV. The V end lost 4 bases, the J end lost 0 bases, and 15 bases lay between the germline ends. CDR3 protein: CASSRPSRGLNTEAFF. The CDR3 DNA reads as TGTGCCAGCAGCCGCCCCTCGCGGGGTTTGAACACTGAAGCTTTCTTT.

V is TRBV6-1 and J is TRBJ1-1, with 7 nucleotides matching TRBD1. J gave up 4 bases and V 0 bases, and 14 bases lay outside the gene matches. Germline V lookup: CDR1 MNHNS, CDR2 SASEGT. The CDR3 extends over 18 amino acids. Here the CDR3 DNA reads TGTGCCAGCAGTGAAGCAAGGAGGGGGCGGTTAGTAGGCACTGAAGCTTTCTTT. This translates into CASSEARRGRLVGTEAFF.

J is TRBJ2-1 and V is TRBV27; 10 bases match TRBD2. V gave up 9 bases and J gave up 7 bases; unmatched junction bases: 18. The CDR3 contains 17 residues. Germline V gene lookup returns CDR1 MNHEY and CDR2 SMNVEV (reference sequence). Here the CDR3 reads CASTPLAGAGRRNEQFF. In DNA, the CDR3 is TGTGCCAGTACCCCGCTAGCGGGAGCCGGCCGTCGGAATGAGCAGTTCTTC.

This chain connects TRBV4-2 to TRBJ1-2; D remains ambiguous. V lost 0 bases and J 5 bases, leaving 4 bases between the germline ends. The CDR3 is 12 amino acids. Germline lookup yields CDR1 LGHNA and CDR2 YNFKEQ. The CDR3 loop reads CASSQDGYGYTF. Here the CDR3 DNA reads TGTGCCAGCAGCCAAGACGGGTATGGCTACACCTTC.

This chain links TRBV7-2 with TRBJ2-4; 7 bases agree with TRBD1. V trimming: 5 bases; J trimming: 7 bases; junction bases outside the gene matches: 11. CDR3 size: 15 residues. The germline V gene has CDR1 SGHTA and CDR2 FQGNSA. CDR3 DNA sequence: TGTGCCAGCAGCATGACAGGGAGTCCTGGGAACATTCAGTACTTC. As protein: CASSMTGSPGNIQYF. The variable domain in full, completed from reference TRBV7-2 and TRBJ2-4, reads GAGVSQSPSNKVTEKGKDVELRCDPISGHTALYWYRQSLGQGLEFLIYFQGNSAPDKSGLPSDRFSAERTGGSVSTLTIQRTQQEDSAVYLCASSMTGSPGNIQYFGAGTRLSVL.

The chain is built from TRBV7-3 and TRBJ2-1; D is undetermined. The CDR3 spans 13 residues. CDR1 and CDR2 (germline): SGHTA, FQGTGA. With 3 bases removed from V and 2 bases from J, the gap between germline ends came to 5 bases. The CDR3 spells CASSFLPYNEQFF. CDR3 in DNA: TGTGCCAGCAGCTTCCTTCCCTACAATGAGCAGTTCTTC.

The chain recombines TRBV6-2 or TRBV6-3 with TRBJ2-1; TRBD2 agrees at 11 bases. CDR1 and CDR2 (germline): MNHEY, SVGEGT. The CDR3 runs 20 residues. The junction had 19 bases not matched to a gene; V was cut back by 2 bases and J by 7 bases. CDR3 bases: TGTGCCAGCAGTTACAGCCGGGACAGGGAGGTAACTAGCGGGAGAAATGAGCAGTTCTTC. Translating it yields CASSYSRDREVTSGRNEQFF.

J is TRBJ1-2 and V is TRBV6-5; possible D gene TRBD1, 6 bases. Germline lookup yields CDR1 MNHEY and CDR2 SVGAGI. Trimming pared 8 bases from V and 6 bases from J, leaving 22 bases between. The CDR3 is 15 amino acids. CDR3 sequence (DNA): TGTGCCAGCGGACCACTACGGACAGAAGTAAATGGCTACACCTTC. It is translated as CASGPLRTEVNGYTF.